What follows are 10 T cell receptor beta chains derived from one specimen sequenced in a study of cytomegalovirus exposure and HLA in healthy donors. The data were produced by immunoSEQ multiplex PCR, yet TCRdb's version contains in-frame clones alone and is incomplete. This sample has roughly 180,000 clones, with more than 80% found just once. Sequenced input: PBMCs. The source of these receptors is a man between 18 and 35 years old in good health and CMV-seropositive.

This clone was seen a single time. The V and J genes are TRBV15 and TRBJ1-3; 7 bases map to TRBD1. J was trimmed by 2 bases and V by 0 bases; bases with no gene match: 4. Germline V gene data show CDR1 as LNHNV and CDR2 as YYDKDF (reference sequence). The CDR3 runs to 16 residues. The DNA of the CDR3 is TGTGCCACCAGCAGAGATAAGGGGGCTGCTGGAAACACCATATATTTT. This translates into CATSRDKGAAGNTIYF.

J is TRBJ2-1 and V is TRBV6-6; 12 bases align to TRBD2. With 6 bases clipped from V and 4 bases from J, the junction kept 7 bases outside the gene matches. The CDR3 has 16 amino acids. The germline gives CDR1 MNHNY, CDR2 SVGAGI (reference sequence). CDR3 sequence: CASRDRTSGIYNEQFF. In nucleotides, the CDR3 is TGTGCCAGCAGAGACCGGACTAGCGGGATTTACAATGAGCAGTTCTTC.

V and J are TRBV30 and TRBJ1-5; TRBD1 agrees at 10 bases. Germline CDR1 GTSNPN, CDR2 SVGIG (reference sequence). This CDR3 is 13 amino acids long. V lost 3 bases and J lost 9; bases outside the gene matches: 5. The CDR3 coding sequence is TGTGCCTGGAGCGCGGACAGGGGGTGGCCCCAGCATTTT. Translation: CAWSADRGWPQHF.

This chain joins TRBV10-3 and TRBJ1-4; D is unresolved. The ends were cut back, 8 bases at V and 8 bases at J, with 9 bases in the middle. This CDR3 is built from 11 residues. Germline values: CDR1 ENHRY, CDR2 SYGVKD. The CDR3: CAIGIPEKLFF. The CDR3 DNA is TGTGCCATCGGCATCCCGGAAAAACTGTTTTTT.

The chain's CDR3 is CASSLRDRGSEQYF. The CDR3 DNA reads TGTGCCAGCAGCCTCCGGGATAGGGGGAGCGAGCAGTACTTC. The V gene is TRBV9, the J gene TRBJ2-7, with D perhaps TRBD1 (6 bases). Germline CDR1 reads SGDLS; CDR2 reads YYNGEE. The V end was cut by 4 bases, the J end by 6 bases, with 17 bases between. The CDR3 loop spans 14 amino acids.

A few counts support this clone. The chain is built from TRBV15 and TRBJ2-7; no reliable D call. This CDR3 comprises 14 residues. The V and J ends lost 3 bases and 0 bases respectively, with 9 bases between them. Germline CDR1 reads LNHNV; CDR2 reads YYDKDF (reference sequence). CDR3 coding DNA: TGTGCCACCAGCAGGTCTCTCCCCTCCTACGAGCAGTACTTC. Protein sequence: CATSRSLPSYEQYF.

CDR3 residues: CASSPLPGGIKETQYF. The CDR3 DNA reads as TGTGCCAGCTCACCACTACCAGGCGGGATAAAAGAGACCCAGTACTTC. The chain has TRBV18 and TRBJ2-5; TRBD2 might be the D (6 bases). V was clipped by 1 base and J by 3 bases, with 15 bases between them. Germline values: CDR1 KGHSH, CDR2 LQKENI. The CDR3 has 16 residues.

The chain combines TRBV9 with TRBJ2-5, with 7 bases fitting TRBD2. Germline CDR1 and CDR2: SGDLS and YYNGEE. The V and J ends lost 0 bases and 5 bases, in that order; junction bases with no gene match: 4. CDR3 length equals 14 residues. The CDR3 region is CASSVVAGQETQYF. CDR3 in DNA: TGTGCCAGCAGCGTAGTAGCGGGTCAGGAGACCCAGTACTTC.

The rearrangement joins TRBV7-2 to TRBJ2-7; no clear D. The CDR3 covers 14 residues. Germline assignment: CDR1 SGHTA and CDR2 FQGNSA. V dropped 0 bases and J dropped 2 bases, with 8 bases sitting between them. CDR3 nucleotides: TGTGCCAGCAGCTTAGCTCAGGTCGCCTACGAGCAGTACTTC. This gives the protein CASSLAQVAYEQYF.

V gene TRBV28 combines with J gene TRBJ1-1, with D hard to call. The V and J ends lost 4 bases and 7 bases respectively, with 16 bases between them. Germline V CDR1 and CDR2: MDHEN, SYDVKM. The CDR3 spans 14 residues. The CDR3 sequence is CASSSGVPKNEAFF. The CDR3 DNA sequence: TGTGCCAGCAGTTCCGGGGTTCCTAAAAATGAAGCTTTCTTT. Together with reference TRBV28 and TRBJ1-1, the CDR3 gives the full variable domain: DVKVTQSSRYLVKRTGEKVFLECVQDMDHENMFWYRQDPGLGLRLIYFSYDVKMKEKGDIPEGYSVSREKKERFSLILESASTNQTSMYLCASSSGVPKNEAFFGQGTRLTVV.